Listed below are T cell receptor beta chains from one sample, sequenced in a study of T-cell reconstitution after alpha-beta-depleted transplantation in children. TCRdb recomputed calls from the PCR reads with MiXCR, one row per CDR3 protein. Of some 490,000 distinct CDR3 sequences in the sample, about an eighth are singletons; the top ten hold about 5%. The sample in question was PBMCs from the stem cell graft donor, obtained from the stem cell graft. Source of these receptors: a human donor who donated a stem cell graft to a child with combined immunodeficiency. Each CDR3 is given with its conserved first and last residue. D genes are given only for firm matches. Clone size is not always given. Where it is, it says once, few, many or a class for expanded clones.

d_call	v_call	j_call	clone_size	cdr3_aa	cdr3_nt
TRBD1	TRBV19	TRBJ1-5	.	CASSLQGTLVQPQHF	TGTGCCAGTAGCCTACAGGGGACACTCGTTCAGCCCCAGCATTTT
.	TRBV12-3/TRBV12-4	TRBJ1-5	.	CASRSRGNQPQHF	TGTGCCAGCAGGTCAAGGGGCAATCAGCCCCAGCATTTT
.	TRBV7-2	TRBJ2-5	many	CASSRGTEETQYF	TGTGCCAGCAGCCGCGGGACAGAAGAGACCCAGTACTTC
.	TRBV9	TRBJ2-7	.	CASSVGPRPSYEQYF	TGTGCCAGCAGCGTAGGTCCGCGGCCCTCCTACGAGCAGTACTTC
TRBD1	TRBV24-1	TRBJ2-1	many	CATSDLRGGEINEQFF	TGTGCCACCAGTGATTTAAGAGGGGGCGAAATCAATGAGCAGTTCTTC
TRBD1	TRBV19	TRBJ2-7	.	CASRTQGAPYEQYF	TGTGCCAGCAGAACCCAGGGGGCGCCCTACGAGCAGTACTTC
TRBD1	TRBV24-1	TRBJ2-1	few	CATSGTGIYNEQFF	TGTGCCACTTCTGGGACAGGGATTTACAATGAGCAGTTCTTC
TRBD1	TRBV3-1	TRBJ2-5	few	CASSHRDRKKETQYF	TGTGCCAGCAGTCACCGGGACAGAAAAAAAGAGACCCAGTACTTC
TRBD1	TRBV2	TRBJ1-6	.	CASRGTGDYNSPLHF	TGTGCCAGCAGGGGGACAGGGGACTATAATTCACCCCTCCACTTT
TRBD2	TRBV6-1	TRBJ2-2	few	CASSGLAGENTGELFF	TGTGCCAGCAGCGGACTAGCGGGAGAGAACACCGGGGAGCTGTTTTTT
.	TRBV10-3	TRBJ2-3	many	CAISEAGRSTDTQYF	TGTGCCATCAGTGAGGCAGGGAGAAGCACAGATACGCAGTATTTT
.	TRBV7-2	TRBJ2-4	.	CASSLTGFKNIQYF	TGTGCCAGCAGCTTAACAGGGTTCAAAAACATTCAGTACTTC
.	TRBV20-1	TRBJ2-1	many	CSASGTPVRRYEQFF	TGCAGTGCTAGCGGGACTCCCGTTAGGCGCTATGAGCAGTTCTTC
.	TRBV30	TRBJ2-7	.	CAWSGRSYEQYF	TGTGCCTGGAGTGGACGTTCCTACGAGCAGTACTTC
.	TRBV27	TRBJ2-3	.	CASSRSPLSTDTQYF	TGTGCCAGCAGTCGCAGTCCCCTATCGACAGATACGCAGTATTTT
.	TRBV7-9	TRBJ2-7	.	CASSAESKAEQYF	TGTGCCAGCAGCGCCGAGTCTAAAGCCGAGCAGTACTTC
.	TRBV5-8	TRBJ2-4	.	CASRLKNIQYF	TGTGCCAGCCGGTTGAAAAACATTCAGTACTTC
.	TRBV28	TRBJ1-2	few	CASSPRRVEYGYTF	TGTGCCAGCAGCCCTCGCAGGGTTGAGTATGGCTACACCTTC
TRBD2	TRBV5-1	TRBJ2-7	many	CASSPGAGRTYEQYF	TGCGCCAGCAGCCCTGGAGCGGGAAGGACCTACGAGCAGTACTTC
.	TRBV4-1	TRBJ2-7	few	CASSQATVPYEQYF	TGCGCCAGCAGCCAAGCAACGGTACCCTACGAGCAGTACTTC
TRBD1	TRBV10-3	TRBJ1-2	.	CAISDDRDGYTF	TGTGCCATCAGTGACGACAGGGATGGCTACACCTTC